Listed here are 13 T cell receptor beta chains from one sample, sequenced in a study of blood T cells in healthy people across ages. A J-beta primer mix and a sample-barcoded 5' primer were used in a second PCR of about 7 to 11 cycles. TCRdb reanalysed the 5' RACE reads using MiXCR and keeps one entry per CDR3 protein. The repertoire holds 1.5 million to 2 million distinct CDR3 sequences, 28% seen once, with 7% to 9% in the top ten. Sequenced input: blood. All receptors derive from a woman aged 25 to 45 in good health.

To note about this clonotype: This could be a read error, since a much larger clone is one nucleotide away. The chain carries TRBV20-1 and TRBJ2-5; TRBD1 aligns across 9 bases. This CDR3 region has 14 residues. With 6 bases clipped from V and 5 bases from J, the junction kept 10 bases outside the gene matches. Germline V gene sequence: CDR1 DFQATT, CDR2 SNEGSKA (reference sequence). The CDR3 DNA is TGCAGTGCAGAACAAACAGGGGGCCGGGAGACCCAGTACTTC. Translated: CSAEQTGGRETQYF.

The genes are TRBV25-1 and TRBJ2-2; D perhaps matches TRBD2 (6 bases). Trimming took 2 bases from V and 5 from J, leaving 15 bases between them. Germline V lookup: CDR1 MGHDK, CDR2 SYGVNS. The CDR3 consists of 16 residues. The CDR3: CASSEDRAGGTGELFF. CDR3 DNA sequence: TGTGCCAGCAGTGAAGATCGTGCAGGAGGGACCGGGGAGCTGTTTTTT.

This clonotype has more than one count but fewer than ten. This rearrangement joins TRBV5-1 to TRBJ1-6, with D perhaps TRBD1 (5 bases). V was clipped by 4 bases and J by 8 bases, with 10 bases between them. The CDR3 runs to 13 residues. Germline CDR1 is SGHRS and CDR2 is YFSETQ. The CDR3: CASSTETDSPLHF. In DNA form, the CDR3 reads TGCGCCAGCAGCACGGAGACAGATTCACCCCTCCACTTT.

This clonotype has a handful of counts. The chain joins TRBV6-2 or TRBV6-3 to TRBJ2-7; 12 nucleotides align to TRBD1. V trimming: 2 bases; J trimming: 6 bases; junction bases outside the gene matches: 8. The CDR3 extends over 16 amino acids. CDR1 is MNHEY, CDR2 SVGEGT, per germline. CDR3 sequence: CASSYPRDRGLLEQYF. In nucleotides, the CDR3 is TGTGCCAGCAGTTACCCTCGGGACAGGGGGCTTCTCGAGCAGTACTTC.

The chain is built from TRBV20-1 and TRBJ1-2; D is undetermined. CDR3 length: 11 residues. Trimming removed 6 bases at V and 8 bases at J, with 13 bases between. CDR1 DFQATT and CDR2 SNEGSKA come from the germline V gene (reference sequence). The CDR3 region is CSAKPWEGYTF. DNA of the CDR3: TGCAGTGCAAAGCCCTGGGAAGGCTACACCTTC.

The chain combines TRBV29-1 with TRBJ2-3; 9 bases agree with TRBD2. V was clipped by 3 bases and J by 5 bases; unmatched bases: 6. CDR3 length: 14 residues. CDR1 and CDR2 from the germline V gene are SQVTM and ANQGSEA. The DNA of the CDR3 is TGCAGCGTTGACGGCGGGGGGGCTGAAGATACGCAGTATTTT. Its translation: CSVDGGGAEDTQYF.

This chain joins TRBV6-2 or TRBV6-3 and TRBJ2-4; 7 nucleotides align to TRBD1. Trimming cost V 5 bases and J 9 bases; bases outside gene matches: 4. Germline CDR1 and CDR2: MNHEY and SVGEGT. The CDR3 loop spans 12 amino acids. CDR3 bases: TGTGCCAGCAGTCAACAGGGGAGCATTCAGTACTTC. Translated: CASSQQGSIQYF.

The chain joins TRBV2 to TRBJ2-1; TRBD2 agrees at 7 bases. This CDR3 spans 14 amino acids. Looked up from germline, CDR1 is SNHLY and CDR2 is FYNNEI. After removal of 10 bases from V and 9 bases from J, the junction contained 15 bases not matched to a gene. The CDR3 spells CATQPSFPGGEQFF. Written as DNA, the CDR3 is TGTGCCACCCAACCCAGCTTTCCGGGAGGTGAGCAGTTCTTC.

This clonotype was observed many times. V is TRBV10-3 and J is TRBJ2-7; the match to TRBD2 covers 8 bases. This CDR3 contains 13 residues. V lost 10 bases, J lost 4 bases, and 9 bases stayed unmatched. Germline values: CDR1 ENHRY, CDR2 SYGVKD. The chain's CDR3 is CATGGTRGYEQYF. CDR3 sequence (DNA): TGTGCCACCGGAGGGACTAGAGGGTACGAGCAGTACTTC.

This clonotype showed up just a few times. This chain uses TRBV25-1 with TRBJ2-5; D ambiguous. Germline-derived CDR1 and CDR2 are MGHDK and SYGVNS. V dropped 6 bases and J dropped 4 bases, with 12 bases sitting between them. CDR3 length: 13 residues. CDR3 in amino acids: CASRFGWGETQYF. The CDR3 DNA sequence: TGTGCCAGCAGATTTGGGTGGGGAGAGACCCAGTACTTC.

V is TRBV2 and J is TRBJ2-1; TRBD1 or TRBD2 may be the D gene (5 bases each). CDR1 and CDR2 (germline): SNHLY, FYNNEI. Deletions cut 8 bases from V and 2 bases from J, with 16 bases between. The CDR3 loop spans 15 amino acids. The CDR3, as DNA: TGTGCCAGCCGCCCCCGGGACGGAGCCTACAATGAGCAGTTCTTC. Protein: CASRPRDGAYNEQFF.

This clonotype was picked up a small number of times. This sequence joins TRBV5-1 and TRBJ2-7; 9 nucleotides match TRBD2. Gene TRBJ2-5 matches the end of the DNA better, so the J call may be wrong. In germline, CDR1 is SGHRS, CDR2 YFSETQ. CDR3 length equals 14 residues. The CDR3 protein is CATHSGSGRGTQYF. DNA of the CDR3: TGCGCCACCCATAGCGGGAGCGGTCGAGGGACCCAGTACTTC.

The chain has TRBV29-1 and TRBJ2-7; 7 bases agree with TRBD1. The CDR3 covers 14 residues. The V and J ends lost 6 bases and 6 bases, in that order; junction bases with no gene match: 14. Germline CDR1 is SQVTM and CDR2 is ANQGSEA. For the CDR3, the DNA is TGCAGCGTGCTGCAGGGGGTGCGGCTCCTCGAGCAGTACTTC. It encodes CSVLQGVRLLEQYF.